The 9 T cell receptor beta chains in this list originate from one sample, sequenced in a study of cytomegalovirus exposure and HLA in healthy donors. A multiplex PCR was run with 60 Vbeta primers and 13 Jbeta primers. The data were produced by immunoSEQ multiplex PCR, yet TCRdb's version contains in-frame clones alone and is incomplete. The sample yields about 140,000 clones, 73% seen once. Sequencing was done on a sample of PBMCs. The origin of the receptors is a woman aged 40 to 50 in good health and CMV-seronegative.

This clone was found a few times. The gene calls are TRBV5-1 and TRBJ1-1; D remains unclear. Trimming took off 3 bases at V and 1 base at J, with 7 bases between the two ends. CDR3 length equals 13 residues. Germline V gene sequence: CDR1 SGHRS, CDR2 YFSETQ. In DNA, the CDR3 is TGCGCCAGCAGCTCGGACTGGAACACTGAAGCTTTCTTT. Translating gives CASSSDWNTEAFF.

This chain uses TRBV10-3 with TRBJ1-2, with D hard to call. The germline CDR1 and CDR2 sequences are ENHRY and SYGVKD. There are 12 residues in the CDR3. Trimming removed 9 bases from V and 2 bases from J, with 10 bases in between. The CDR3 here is CAIGAENYGYTF. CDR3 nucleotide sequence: TGTGCCATAGGCGCGGAGAACTATGGCTACACCTTC.

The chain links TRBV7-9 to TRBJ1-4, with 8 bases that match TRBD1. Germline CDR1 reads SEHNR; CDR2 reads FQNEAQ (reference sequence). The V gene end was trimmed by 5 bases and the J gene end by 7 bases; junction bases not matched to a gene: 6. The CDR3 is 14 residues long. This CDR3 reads CASSLGTGGEKLFF. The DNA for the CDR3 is TGTGCCAGCAGCCTCGGGACAGGAGGTGAAAAACTGTTTTTT. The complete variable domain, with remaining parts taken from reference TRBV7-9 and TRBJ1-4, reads DTGVSQNPRHKITKRGQNVTFRCDPISEHNRLYWYRQTLGQGPEFLTYFQNEAQLEKSRLLSDRFSAERPKGSFSTLEIQRTEQGDSAMYLCASSLGTGGEKLFFGSGTQLSVL.

The chain's CDR3 is CASSFLAGDPDYNEQFF. The CDR3 region has the DNA TGTGCCAGCAGCTTTCTAGCGGGGGACCCAGATTACAATGAGCAGTTCTTC. The chain uses TRBV7-9 and TRBJ2-1; 10 bases align to TRBD2. J was trimmed by 4 bases and V by 3 bases; bases with no gene match: 9. The CDR3 runs 17 residues. The V gene's germline CDR1 is SEHNR and CDR2 FQNEAQ (reference sequence).

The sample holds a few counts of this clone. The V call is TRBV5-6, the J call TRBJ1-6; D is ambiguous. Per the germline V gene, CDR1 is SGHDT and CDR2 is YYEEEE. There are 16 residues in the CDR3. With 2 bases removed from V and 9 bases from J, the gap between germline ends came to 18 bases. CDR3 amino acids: CASSFGRHVTVSPLHF. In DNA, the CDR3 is TGTGCCAGCAGCTTTGGCCGGCATGTTACAGTTTCACCCCTCCACTTT.

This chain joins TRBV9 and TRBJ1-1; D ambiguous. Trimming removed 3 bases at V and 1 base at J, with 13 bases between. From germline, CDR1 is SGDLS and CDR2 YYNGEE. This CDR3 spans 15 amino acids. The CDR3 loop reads CASSGQVGANTEAFF. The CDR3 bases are TGTGCCAGCAGCGGGCAGGTGGGCGCGAACACTGAAGCTTTCTTT.

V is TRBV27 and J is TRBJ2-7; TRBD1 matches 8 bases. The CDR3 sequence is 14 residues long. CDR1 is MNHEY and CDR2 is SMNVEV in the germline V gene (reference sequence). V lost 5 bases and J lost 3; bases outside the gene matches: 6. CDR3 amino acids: CASSTLDRDYEQYF. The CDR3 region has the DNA TGTGCCAGCAGTACCCTGGACAGGGACTACGAGCAGTACTTC.

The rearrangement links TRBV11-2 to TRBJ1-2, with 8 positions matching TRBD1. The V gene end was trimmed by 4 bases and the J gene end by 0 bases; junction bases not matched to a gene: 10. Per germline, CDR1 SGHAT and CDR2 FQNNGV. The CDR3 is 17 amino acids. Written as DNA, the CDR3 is TGTGCCAGCAGCTCACCGCAGGGGGCTATAGCTAACTATGGCTACACCTTC. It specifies CASSSPQGAIANYGYTF.

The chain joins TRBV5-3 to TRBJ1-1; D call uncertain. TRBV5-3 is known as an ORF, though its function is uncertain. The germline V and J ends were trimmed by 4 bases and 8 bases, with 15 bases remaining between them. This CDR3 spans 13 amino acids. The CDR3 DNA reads TGTGCCAGAAGCGAAACTAGCATACCCGAAGCTTTCTTT. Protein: CARSETSIPEAFF.